A single sample is the source of the 30 T cell receptor beta chains below, sequenced in a study of blood T cell repertoires in COVID-19 (dated by TCRdb to the early 2020s). Libraries were made using the immunoSEQ multiplex PCR assay. The source is immuneACCESS, and TCRdb retained only in-frame sequences with V and J called. Part of the clones is not carried over; for the studies checked, unresolved V genes explain less than half of this, and the remainder is unexplained. The sample table shows over 250,000 clones, and about 90% are seen once. The ten top clones hold approximately 2.3% of the sample. The sequenced sample was peripheral blood. These receptors came from a woman between 50 and 59 years old with acute or convalescent COVID-19.

The V gene is TRBV7-9, the J gene TRBJ1-1; TRBD1 agrees at 8 bases. Looked up from germline, CDR1 is SEHNR and CDR2 is FQNEAQ (reference sequence). The length of the CDR3 is 13 residues. The ends lost 4 bases at V and 10 bases at J; junction bases unmatched: 8. The CDR3 loop reads CASSSYQGAGAFF. CDR3 coding DNA: TGTGCCAGCAGCTCATATCAGGGGGCAGGAGCTTTCTTT.

The chain carries TRBV7-3 and TRBJ2-1; 9 nucleotides agree with TRBD2. Trimming took 3 bases from V and 4 from J; bases not matched to a gene: 4. The CDR3 length is 15 residues. CDR1 and CDR2 (germline): SGHTA, FQGTGA. CDR3 nucleotides: TGTGCCAGCAGCTTGACGCGGGAGGGATACAATGAGCAGTTCTTC. It specifies CASSLTREGYNEQFF.

This clone appeared a single time. CDR3 sequence: CASSLGGATYEDTQYF. The CDR3 nucleotides are TGTGCCAGCAGCTTAGGTGGGGCCACTTATGAAGATACGCAGTATTTT. This chain connects TRBV7-2 to TRBJ2-3; a possible D gene is TRBD1 (5 bases). V was clipped by 1 base and J by 5 bases, with 16 bases between them. From germline, CDR1 is SGHTA and CDR2 FQGNSA. This CDR3 has 16 amino acids.

The V call is TRBV18, the J call TRBJ2-1; TRBD2 aligns across 9 bases. The germline V gene has CDR1 KGHSH and CDR2 LQKENI. The CDR3 consists of 17 residues. V dropped 0 bases and J dropped 3; count of bases not matched to a gene: 6. In DNA form, the CDR3 reads TGTGCCAGCTCACCACCTAGCGGGAGTCCCGACTACAATGAGCAGTTCTTC. Its protein product is CASSPPSGSPDYNEQFF.

The chain carries TRBV28 and TRBJ2-7, with TRBD2 matching over 12 bases. The CDR3 runs to 14 residues. After removal of 6 bases from V and 3 bases from J, the junction contained 3 bases not matched to a gene. Germline V lookup: CDR1 MDHEN, CDR2 SYDVKM. The CDR3 region has the DNA TGTGCCAGCAGAGGACTAGCGGGAATCTACGAGCAGTACTTC. Amino acid sequence: CASRGLAGIYEQYF.

This clone was seen once. The chain recombines TRBV30 with TRBJ2-1, with 13 bases identical to TRBD2. V lost 0 bases to trimming and J lost 3 bases; unmatched junction nucleotides: 2. There are 16 residues in the CDR3. Per germline, CDR1 GTSNPN and CDR2 SVGIG (reference sequence). The CDR3 DNA reads as TGTGCCTGGAGTGTCCGACTAGCGGGAGGCTACAATGAGCAGTTCTTC. It translates to CAWSVRLAGGYNEQFF.

The chain couples TRBV28 to TRBJ2-6, with a possible D match to TRBD1 (6 bases). There are 16 residues in the CDR3. Between the trimmed V and J ends, which lost 4 bases and 0 bases, there was a span of 10 bases. CDR1 is MDHEN, CDR2 SYDVKM, per germline. The CDR3 protein is CASSSTGDSGANVLTF. CDR3 bases: TGTGCCAGCAGTTCGACAGGCGACTCTGGGGCCAACGTCCTGACTTTC. The full variable domain, with the rest looked up from reference TRBV28 and TRBJ2-6, is DVKVTQSSRYLVKRTGEKVFLECVQDMDHENMFWYRQDPGLGLRLIYFSYDVKMKEKGDIPEGYSVSREKKERFSLILESASTNQTSMYLCASSSTGDSGANVLTFGAGSRLTVL.

The chain recombines TRBV7-9 with TRBJ1-6; 9 bases fit TRBD1. J was trimmed by 9 bases and V by 2 bases; bases with no gene match: 5. The CDR3 has 15 residues. CDR1 SEHNR and CDR2 FQNEAQ come from the germline V gene (reference sequence). The CDR3 nucleotides are TGTGCCAGCAGCTTACTGGGACAGGGTATTTCACCCCTCCACTTT. This encodes CASSLLGQGISPLHF.

J is TRBJ2-7 and V is TRBV6-6; no firm D call. The CDR3 length is 14 residues. V shed 4 bases and J shed 2 bases, with 12 bases lying between them. Germline V CDR1 and CDR2: MNHNY, SVGAGI (reference sequence). The CDR3 region has the DNA TGTGCCAGCAGTTTGAGGCCAGATACCTACGAGCAGTACTTC. Encoded protein: CASSLRPDTYEQYF.

The DNA of the CDR3 is TGTGCCAGCAGCCCATCGACTAGCGGGAGGGCCTACGAGCAGTACTTC. Amino acid sequence: CASSPSTSGRAYEQYF. V usage is TRBV7-9 and J usage is TRBJ2-7; 14 nucleotides match TRBD2. Germline assignment: CDR1 SEHNR and CDR2 FQNEAQ (reference sequence). With 5 bases clipped from V and 2 bases from J, the junction kept 5 bases outside the gene matches. The CDR3 covers 16 residues.

This clone was seen only once. This CDR3 is CASSQEGTGFGANVLTF. The CDR3 region has the DNA TGTGCCAGCAGCCAAGAAGGGACAGGGTTTGGGGCCAACGTCCTGACTTTC. V and J are TRBV4-2 and TRBJ2-6; 9 positions match TRBD1. This CDR3 is 17 amino acids long. V shed 0 bases and J 3 bases; nucleotides not matched to a gene: 3. Germline V gene sequence: CDR1 LGHNA, CDR2 YNFKEQ.

This clone was seen a single time. The V and J genes are TRBV6-5 and TRBJ1-1; 7 bases map to TRBD1. Germline values: CDR1 MNHEY, CDR2 SVGAGI. Trimming removed 5 bases from V and 4 bases from J; junction bases left unmatched: 10. This CDR3 has 15 residues. The DNA for the CDR3 is TGTGCCAGCAGTCGCCGGGACAGACTGAGCACTGAAGCTTTCTTT. Protein sequence: CASSRRDRLSTEAFF.

A note on this clone: Compared with germline, one end of the junction differs, possibly owing to a read error. V is TRBV6-4 and J is TRBJ1-1, with 7 bases that match TRBD1. The CDR3 totals 15 residues. Germline loops: CDR1 MRHNA, CDR2 SNTAGT. The CDR3: CASSDSGRGNSEAFF. CDR3 bases: TGTGCCAGCAGTGACTCAGGCAGGGGGAACTCTGAAGCTTTCTTT.

CDR3 protein: CAWSEAGATYEQYF. The DNA for the CDR3 is TGTGCCTGGAGTGAGGCGGGAGCAACCTACGAGCAGTACTTC. The chain recombines TRBV30 with TRBJ2-7; TRBD2 matches 7 bases. Trimming removed 1 base from V and 2 bases from J; junction bases left unmatched: 5. The CDR3 has 14 residues. Germline loops: CDR1 GTSNPN, CDR2 SVGIG (reference sequence).

This chain joins TRBV27 and TRBJ2-6; D is possibly TRBD1 (6 bases). Germline CDR1 and CDR2: MNHEY and SMNVEV (reference sequence). The CDR3 is 17 amino acids. V lost 2 bases to trimming and J lost 0 bases, with 11 bases between them. CDR3 sequence reads: CASSLGGQISGANVLTF. The CDR3 coding sequence is TGTGCCAGCAGTTTAGGGGGACAAATCTCTGGGGCCAACGTCCTGACTTTC.

The chain has TRBV3-1 (or the pseudogene TRBV3-2) and TRBJ1-6; a possible D gene is TRBD1 (5 bases). Germline lookup yields CDR1 LGHDT and CDR2 YNNKEL (reference sequence). Between the trimmed V and J ends, which lost 2 bases and 10 bases, there was a span of 18 bases. This CDR3 region has 16 residues. The CDR3 sequence is CASSQNRDSLGSPLHF. CDR3 DNA: TGTGCCAGCAGCCAAAACCGGGACTCGCTAGGATCACCCCTCCACTTT.

This chain connects TRBV7-9 to TRBJ1-3, with TRBD1 identical over 7 bases. The ends lost 10 bases at V and 4 bases at J; junction bases unmatched: 13. CDR1 and CDR2 from the germline V gene are SEHNR and FQNEAQ (reference sequence). The CDR3 is 15 amino acids. CDR3 amino acids: CATRKVTGSGNTIYF. DNA of the CDR3: TGTGCCACCCGGAAAGTGACAGGGAGCGGAAACACCATATATTTT.

This clone was counted a few times. The chain joins TRBV27 to TRBJ1-1; TRBD1 might be the D (6 bases). CDR3 length: 14 amino acids. The V and J ends lost 3 bases and 4 bases respectively, with 12 bases between them. CDR1 is MNHEY, CDR2 SMNVEV, per germline (reference sequence). For the CDR3, the DNA is TGTGCCAGCAGTTTCACGGGAGGGGGCACTGAAGCTTTCTTT. Protein product: CASSFTGGGTEAFF.

Only one count was recorded for this clone. The chain employs TRBV2 and TRBJ2-3; D not certain. Germline assignment: CDR1 SNHLY and CDR2 FYNNEI. Trimming cost V 2 bases and J 3 bases, with 3 bases left between them. CDR3 length equals 12 residues. The CDR3 coding sequence is TGTGCCAGCAGTGAAACAACAGATACGCAGTATTTT. This sequence encodes CASSETTDTQYF.

CDR3 loop: CASSLDGTGVGNTIYF. CDR3 nucleotide sequence: TGTGCCAGCAGCTTGGACGGGACAGGGGTTGGAAACACCATATATTTT. V gene TRBV5-4 combines with J gene TRBJ1-3; 10 positions agree with TRBD1. The CDR3 is 16 amino acids. Trimming removed 0 bases from V and 3 bases from J; junction bases left unmatched: 3. Germline-derived CDR1 and CDR2 are SGHNT and YYREEE (reference sequence).

This rearrangement joins TRBV27 to TRBJ2-3, with 7 bases matching TRBD2. The germline CDR1 and CDR2 sequences are MNHEY and SMNVEV (reference sequence). This CDR3 has 13 amino acids. V lost 6 bases, J lost 3 bases, and 3 bases stayed unmatched. The CDR3 protein is CASRVLATDTQYF. The CDR3 nucleotides are TGTGCCAGCAGAGTACTAGCGACAGATACGCAGTATTTT.

This clone was picked up one time. This sequence joins TRBV5-5 and TRBJ2-5; 8 bases align to TRBD2. Unmatched junction bases numbered 3, after V lost 2 bases and J lost 0 bases. The CDR3 is 15 amino acids. In germline, CDR1 is SGHKS, CDR2 YYEKEE (reference sequence). The CDR3 region has the DNA TGTGCCAGCAGCTTTACGGGAGGGTACCAAGAGACCCAGTACTTC. It yields the protein CASSFTGGYQETQYF.

The rearrangement links TRBV7-9 to TRBJ1-3; no firm D call. V was cut by 8 bases and J by 0 bases, with 5 bases left in between. The CDR3 loop spans 12 amino acids. Germline V lookup: CDR1 SEHNR, CDR2 FQNEAQ (reference sequence). CDR3 DNA sequence: TGTGCCAGCGGCAGCTCTGGAAACACCATATATTTT. The encoded protein is CASGSSGNTIYF.

This sequence joins TRBV19 and TRBJ1-1, with 8 bases matching TRBD1. This CDR3 has 13 amino acids. V gave up 7 bases and J gave up 2 bases; unmatched junction bases: 3. CDR1 and CDR2 (germline): LNHDA, SQIVND (reference sequence). The CDR3 region is CASIGQGNTEAFF. The CDR3 DNA sequence: TGTGCCAGTATCGGACAGGGTAACACTGAAGCTTTCTTT.

In the case of this clone: In the same sample, other DNA sequences code for this CDR3. The rearrangement joins TRBV28 to TRBJ2-7; no firm D call. V lost 2 bases and J 3 bases, leaving 5 bases between the germline ends. This CDR3 has 12 residues. From germline, CDR1 is MDHEN and CDR2 SYDVKM. DNA of the CDR3: TGTGCCAGCAGTTTACCGGGCTACGAGCAGTACTTC. Amino acids: CASSLPGYEQYF.

V usage is TRBV19 and J usage is TRBJ2-7; 11 bases line up with TRBD1. The CDR3 has 14 amino acids. Germline assignment: CDR1 LNHDA and CDR2 SQIVND (reference sequence). Trimming removed 7 bases from V and 6 bases from J; junction bases left unmatched: 8. CDR3 region: CASNGGQGALEQYF. CDR3 bases: TGTGCCAGTAACGGCGGACAGGGGGCCCTCGAGCAGTACTTC.

The chain uses TRBV10-3 and TRBJ1-1; 7 nucleotides line up with TRBD1. CDR1 and CDR2 from the germline V gene are ENHRY and SYGVKD. The CDR3 length is 14 residues. V lost 6 bases and J lost 4; bases outside the gene matches: 8. In nucleotides, the CDR3 is TGTGCCATCAGCTACAGGGGCGGAGGCACTGAAGCTTTCTTT. This sequence encodes CAISYRGGGTEAFF.

The chain joins TRBV7-9 to TRBJ1-2; tentative D call: TRBD1 (6 bases). Trimming shortened V by 2 bases and J by 8 bases, and 9 bases separated the two germline ends. The CDR3 runs 12 residues. Germline assignment: CDR1 SEHNR and CDR2 FQNEAQ (reference sequence). CDR3 bases: TGTGCCAGCAGCTTAACAGGGTTCGGCTACACCTTC. It yields the protein CASSLTGFGYTF.

The V gene is TRBV9, the J gene TRBJ1-2; 7 nucleotides match TRBD1. The CDR3 has 15 amino acids. Trimming took 3 bases from V and 4 from J; bases not matched to a gene: 9. Germline CDR1 reads SGDLS; CDR2 reads YYNGEE. CDR3 amino acids: CASSATGIGGYGYTF. The CDR3 DNA is TGTGCCAGCAGCGCGACAGGGATTGGGGGCTATGGCTACACCTTC.

This chain uses TRBV19 with TRBJ2-7, with D possibly matching TRBD2 (6 bases). The V end lost 5 bases, the J end lost 8 bases, and 13 bases lay between the germline ends. The germline gives CDR1 LNHDA, CDR2 SQIVND (reference sequence). This CDR3 is built from 12 residues. The CDR3 spells CASSSPTRQQYF. The CDR3, as DNA: TGTGCCAGTAGTTCCCCGACTAGACAGCAGTACTTC.